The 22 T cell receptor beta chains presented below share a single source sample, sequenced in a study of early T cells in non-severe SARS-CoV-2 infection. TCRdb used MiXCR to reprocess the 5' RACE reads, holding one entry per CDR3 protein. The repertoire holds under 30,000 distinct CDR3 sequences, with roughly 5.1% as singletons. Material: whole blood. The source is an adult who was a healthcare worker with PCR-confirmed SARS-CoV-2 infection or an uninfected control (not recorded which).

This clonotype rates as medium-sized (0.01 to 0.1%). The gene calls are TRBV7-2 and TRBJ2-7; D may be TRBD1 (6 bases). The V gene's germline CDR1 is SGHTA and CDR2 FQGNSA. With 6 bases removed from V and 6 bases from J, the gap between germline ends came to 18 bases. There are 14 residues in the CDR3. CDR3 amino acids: CASRHLLAGVEQYF. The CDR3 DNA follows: TGTGCCAGCAGACACCTCCTGGCAGGGGTCGAGCAGTACTTC.

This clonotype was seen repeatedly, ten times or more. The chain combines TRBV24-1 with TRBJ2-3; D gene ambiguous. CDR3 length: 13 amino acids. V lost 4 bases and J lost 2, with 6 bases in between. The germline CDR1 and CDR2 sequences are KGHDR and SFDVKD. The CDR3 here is CATSDPITDTQYF. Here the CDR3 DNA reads TGTGCCACCAGTGACCCTATCACAGATACGCAGTATTTT.

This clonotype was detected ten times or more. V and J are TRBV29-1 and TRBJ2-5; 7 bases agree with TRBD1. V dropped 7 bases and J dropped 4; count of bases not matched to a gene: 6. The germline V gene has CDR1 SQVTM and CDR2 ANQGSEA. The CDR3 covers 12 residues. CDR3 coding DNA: TGCAGCGGAGGGACAGACGGAGAGACCCAGTACTTC. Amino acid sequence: CSGGTDGETQYF.

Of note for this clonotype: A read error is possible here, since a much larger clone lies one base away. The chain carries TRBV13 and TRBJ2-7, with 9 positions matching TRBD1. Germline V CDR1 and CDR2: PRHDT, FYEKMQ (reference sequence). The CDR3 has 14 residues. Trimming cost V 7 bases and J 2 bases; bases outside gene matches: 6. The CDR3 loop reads CASNPRDRAYEQYF. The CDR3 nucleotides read TGTGCCAGCAACCCCCGGGACAGGGCCTACGAGCAGTACTTC.

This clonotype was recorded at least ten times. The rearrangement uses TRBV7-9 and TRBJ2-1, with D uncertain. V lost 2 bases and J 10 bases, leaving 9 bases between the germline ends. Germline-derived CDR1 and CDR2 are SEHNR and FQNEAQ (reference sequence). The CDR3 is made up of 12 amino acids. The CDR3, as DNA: TGTGCCAGCAGCTTATATCTCGCGGAGCAGTTCTTC. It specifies CASSLYLAEQFF.

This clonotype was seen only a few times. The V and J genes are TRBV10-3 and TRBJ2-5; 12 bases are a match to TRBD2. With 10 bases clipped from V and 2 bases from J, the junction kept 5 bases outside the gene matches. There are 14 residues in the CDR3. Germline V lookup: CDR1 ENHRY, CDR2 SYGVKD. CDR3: CATGLAGQQETQYF. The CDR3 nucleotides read TGTGCCACCGGACTAGCGGGGCAACAAGAGACCCAGTACTTC.

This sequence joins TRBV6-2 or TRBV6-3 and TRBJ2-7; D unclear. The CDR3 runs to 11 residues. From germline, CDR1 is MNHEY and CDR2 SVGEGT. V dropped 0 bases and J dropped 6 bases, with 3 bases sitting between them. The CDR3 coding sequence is TGTGCCAGCAGTTACTCGAGCGAGCAGTACTTC. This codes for CASSYSSEQYF.

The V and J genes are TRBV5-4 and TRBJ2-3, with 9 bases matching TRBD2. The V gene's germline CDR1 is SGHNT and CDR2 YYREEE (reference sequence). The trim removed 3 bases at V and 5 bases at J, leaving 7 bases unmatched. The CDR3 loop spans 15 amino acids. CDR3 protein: CASSSLAGKRDTQYF. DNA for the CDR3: TGTGCCAGCAGCTCTCTAGCGGGGAAACGAGATACGCAGTATTTT.

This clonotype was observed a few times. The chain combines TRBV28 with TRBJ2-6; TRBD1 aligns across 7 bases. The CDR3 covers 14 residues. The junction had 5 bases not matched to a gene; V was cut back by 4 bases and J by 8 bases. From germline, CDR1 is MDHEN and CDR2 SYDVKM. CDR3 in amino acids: CASSSDRVTNVLTF. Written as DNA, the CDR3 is TGTGCCAGCAGTTCAGACAGGGTTACCAACGTCCTGACTTTC.

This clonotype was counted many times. The CDR3 sequence is CASSPAHGDEQFF. The CDR3 nucleotides are TGTGCCAGCTCACCGGCCCACGGGGATGAGCAGTTCTTC. The V gene is TRBV18, the J gene TRBJ2-1, with a tentative D call TRBD2 (5 bases). The V and J ends lost 3 bases and 8 bases respectively, with 11 bases between them. In germline, CDR1 is KGHSH, CDR2 LQKENI. This CDR3 is built from 13 residues.

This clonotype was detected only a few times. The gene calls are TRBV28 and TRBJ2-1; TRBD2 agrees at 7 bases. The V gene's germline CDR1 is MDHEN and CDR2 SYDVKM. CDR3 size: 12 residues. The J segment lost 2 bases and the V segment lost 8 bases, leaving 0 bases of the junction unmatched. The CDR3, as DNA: TGTGCCAGCGGGGGGGCCTACAATGAGCAGTTCTTC. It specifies CASGGAYNEQFF.

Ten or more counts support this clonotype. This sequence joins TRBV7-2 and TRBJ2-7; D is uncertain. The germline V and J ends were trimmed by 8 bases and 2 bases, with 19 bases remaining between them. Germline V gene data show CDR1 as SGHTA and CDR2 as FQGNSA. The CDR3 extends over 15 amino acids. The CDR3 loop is CASALDATRTYEQYF. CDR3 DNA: TGTGCCAGCGCCCTCGACGCTACCCGTACCTACGAGCAGTACTTC.

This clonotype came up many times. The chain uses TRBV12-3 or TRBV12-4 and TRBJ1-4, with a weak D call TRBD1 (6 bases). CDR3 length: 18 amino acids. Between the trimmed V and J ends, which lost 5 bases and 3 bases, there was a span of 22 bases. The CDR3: CASSGSWGPGASNEKLFF. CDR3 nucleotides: TGTGCCAGCAGTGGGTCTTGGGGCCCAGGGGCGTCTAATGAAAAACTGTTTTTT.

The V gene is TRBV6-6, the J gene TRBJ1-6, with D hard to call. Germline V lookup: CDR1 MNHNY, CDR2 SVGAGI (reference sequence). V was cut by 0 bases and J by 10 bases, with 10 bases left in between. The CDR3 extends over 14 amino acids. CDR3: CASSYSGDGSPLHF. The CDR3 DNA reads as TGTGCCAGCAGTTACTCCGGGGATGGCTCACCCCTCCACTTT.

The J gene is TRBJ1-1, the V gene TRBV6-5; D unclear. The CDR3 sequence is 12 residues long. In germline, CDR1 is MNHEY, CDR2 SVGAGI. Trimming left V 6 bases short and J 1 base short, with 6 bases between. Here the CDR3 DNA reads TGTGCCAGCAGGCGAAAGAACACTGAAGCTTTCTTT. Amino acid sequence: CASRRKNTEAFF.

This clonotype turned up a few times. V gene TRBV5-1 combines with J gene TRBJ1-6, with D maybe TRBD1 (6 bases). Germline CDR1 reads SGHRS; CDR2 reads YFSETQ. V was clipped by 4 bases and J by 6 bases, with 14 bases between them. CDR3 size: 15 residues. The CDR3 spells CASSLTMDSNSPLHF. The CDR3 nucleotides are TGCGCCAGCAGCCTAACAATGGACAGTAATTCACCCCTCCACTTT.

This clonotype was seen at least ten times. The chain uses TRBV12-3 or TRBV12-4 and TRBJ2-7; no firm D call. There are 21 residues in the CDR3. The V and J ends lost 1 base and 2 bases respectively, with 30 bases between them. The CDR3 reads CASSLEGFSGRTDYQTYEQYF. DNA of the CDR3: TGTGCCAGCAGTTTAGAGGGTTTTAGTGGACGGACCGATTACCAAACCTACGAGCAGTACTTC.

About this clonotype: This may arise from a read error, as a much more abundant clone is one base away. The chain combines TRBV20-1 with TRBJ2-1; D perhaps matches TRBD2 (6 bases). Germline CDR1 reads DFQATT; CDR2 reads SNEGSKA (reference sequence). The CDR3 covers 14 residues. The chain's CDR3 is CSLVGLNPDNGQFF. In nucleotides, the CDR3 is TGCAGTCTAGTTGGACTAAACCCGGACAATGGGCAGTTCTTC.

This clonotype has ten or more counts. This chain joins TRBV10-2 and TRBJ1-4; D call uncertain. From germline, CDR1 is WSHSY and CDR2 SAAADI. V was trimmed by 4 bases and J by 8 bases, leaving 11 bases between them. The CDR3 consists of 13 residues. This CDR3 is CASSAGYREKLFF. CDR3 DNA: TGCGCCAGCAGTGCGGGGTATAGGGAAAAACTGTTTTTT.

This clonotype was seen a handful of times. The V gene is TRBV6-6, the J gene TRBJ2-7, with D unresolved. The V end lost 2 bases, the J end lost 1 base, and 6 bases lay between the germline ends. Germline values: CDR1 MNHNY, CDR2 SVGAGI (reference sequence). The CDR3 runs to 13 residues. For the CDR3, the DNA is TGTGCCAGCAGTTACGGTGGGTCCTACGAGCAGTACTTC. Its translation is CASSYGGSYEQYF.

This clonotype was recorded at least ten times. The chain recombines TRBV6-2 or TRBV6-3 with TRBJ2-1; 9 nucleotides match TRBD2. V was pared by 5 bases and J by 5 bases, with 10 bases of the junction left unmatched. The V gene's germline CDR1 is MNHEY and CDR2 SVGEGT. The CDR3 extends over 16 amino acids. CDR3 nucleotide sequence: TGTGCCAGCAGTACCGTAGCGGGAGATTTCGACAATGAGCAGTTCTTC. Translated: CASSTVAGDFDNEQFF.

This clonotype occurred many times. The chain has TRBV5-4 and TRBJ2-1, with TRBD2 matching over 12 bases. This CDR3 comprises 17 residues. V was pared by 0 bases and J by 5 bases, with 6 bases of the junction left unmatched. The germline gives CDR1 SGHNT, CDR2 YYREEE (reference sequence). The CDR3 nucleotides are TGTGCCAGCAGCTTGGCAACTAGCGGGAGGAGGAACAATGAGCAGTTCTTC. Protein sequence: CASSLATSGRRNNEQFF.